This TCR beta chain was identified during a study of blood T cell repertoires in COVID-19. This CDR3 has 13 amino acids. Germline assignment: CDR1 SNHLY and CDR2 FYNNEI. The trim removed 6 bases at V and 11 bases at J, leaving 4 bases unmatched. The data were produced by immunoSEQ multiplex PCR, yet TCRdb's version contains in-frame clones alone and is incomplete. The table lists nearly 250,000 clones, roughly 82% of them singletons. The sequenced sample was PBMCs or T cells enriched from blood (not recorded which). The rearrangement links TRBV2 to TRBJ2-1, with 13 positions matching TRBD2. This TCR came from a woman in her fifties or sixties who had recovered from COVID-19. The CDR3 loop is CASRLAGGPKQFF. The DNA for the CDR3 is TGTGCCAGCAGACTAGCGGGAGGGCCGAAGCAGTTCTTC. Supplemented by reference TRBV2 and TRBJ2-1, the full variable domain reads EPEVTQTPSHQVTQMGQEVILRCVPISNHLYFYWYRQILGQKVEFLVSFYNNEISEKSEIFDDQFSVERPDGSNFTLKIRSTKLEDSAMYFCASRLAGGPKQFFGPGTRLTVL.